This record covers a single T cell receptor (beta chain). The record originates from a study of blood T cell repertoires in COVID-19. Study-wide background: COVID-19 samples collected from the United States, Italy and Spain covered acute and convalescent phases. PBMCs, B-cell-depleted T cells, or T cells provided the cDNA or gDNA that made up the material.

The V and J ends lost 5 bases and 9 bases respectively, with 11 bases between them. Germline V lookup: CDR1 DFQATT, CDR2 SNEGSKA (reference sequence). The CDR3 consists of 11 residues. Repertoires were generated with immunoSEQ multiplex PCR, while TCRdb's copy carries only in-frame clones and drops some. Seen here are about 230,000 clones, 81% observed once, and the top ten hold 7.9%. The sequencing sample was made of peripheral blood. V usage is TRBV20-1 and J usage is TRBJ2-1, with unresolved D. The TCR comes from a woman older than 75 with acute or convalescent COVID-19. CDR3 protein: CSAQWPPEQFF. CDR3 DNA: TGCAGTGCTCAGTGGCCCCCTGAGCAGTTCTTC.